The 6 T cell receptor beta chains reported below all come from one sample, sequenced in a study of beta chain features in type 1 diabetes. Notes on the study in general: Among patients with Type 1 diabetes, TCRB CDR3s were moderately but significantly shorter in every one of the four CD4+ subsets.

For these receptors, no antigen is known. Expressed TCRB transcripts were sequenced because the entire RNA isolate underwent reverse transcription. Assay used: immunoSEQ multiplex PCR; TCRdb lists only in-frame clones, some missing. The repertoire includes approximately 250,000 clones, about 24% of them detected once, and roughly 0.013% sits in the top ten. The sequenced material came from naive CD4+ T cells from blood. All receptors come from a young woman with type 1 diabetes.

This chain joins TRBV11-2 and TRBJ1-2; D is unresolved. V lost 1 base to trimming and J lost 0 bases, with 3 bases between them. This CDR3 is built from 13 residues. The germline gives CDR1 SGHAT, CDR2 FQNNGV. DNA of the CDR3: TGTGCCAGCAGCTTAGGGCCTAACTATGGCTACACCTTC. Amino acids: CASSLGPNYGYTF.

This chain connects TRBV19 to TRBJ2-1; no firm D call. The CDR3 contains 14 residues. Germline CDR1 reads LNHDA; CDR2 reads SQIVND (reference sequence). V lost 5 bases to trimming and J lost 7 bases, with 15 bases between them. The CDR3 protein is CASSFLGRWNEQFF. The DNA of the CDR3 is TGTGCCAGTAGTTTCCTAGGTCGATGGAATGAGCAGTTCTTC.

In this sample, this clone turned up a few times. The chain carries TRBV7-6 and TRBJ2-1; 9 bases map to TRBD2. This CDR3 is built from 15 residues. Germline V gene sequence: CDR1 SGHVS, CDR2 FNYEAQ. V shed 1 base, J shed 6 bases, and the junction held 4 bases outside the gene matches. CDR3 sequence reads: CASSLVAGARNEQFF. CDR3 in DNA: TGTGCCAGCAGCTTAGTAGCGGGAGCCCGCAATGAGCAGTTCTTC.

In nucleotides, the CDR3 is TGTGCCAGCAGACGGGGACTAGCGGGGACCAATGAGCAGTTCTTC. Translating gives CASRRGLAGTNEQFF. The chain uses TRBV2 and TRBJ2-1, with 13 bases identical to TRBD2. The CDR3 runs to 15 residues. The J segment lost 6 bases and the V segment lost 6 bases, leaving 5 bases of the junction unmatched. Germline CDR1 is SNHLY and CDR2 is FYNNEI.

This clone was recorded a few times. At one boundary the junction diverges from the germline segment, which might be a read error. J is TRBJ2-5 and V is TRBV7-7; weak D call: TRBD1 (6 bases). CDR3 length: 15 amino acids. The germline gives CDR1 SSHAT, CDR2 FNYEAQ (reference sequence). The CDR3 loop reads CASSPSPTGKETQYF. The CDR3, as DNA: TGTGCTAGCAGCCCTTCCCCGACAGGCAAAGAGACCCAGTACTTC. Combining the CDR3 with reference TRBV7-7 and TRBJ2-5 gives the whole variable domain GAGVSQSPRYKVTKRGQDVTLRCDPISSHATLYWYQQALGQGPEFLTYFNYEAQPDKSGLPSDRFSAERPEGSISTLTIQRTEQRDSAMYRCASSPSPTGKETQYFGPGTRLLVL.

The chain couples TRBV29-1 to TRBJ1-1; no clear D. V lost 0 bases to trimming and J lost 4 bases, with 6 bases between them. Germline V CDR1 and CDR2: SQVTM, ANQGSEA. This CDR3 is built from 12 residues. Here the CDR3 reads CSVEDVGTEAFF. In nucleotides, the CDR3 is TGCAGCGTTGAAGATGTCGGCACTGAAGCTTTCTTT. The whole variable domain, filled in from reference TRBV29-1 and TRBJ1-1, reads SAVISQKPSRDICQRGTSLTIQCQVDSQVTMMFWYRQQPGQSLTLIATANQGSEATYESGFVIDKFPISRPNLTFSTLTVSNMSPEDSSIYLCSVEDVGTEAFFGQGTRLTVV.